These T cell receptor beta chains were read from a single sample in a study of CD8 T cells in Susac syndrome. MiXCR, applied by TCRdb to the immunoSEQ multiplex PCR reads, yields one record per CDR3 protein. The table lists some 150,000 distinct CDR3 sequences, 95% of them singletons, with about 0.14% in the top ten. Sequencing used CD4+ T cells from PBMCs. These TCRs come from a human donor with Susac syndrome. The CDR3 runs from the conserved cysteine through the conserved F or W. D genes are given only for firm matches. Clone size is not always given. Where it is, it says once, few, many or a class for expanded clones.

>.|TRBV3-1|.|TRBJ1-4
TGTGCCAGCAGCCAAAAGCTTAATGAAAAACTGCTTTTT
CASSQKLNEKLLF
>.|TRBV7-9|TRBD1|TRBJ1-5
TGTGCCAGCAGCGAACAGGGGAGCAATCAGCCCCAGCATTTT
CASSEQGSNQPQHF
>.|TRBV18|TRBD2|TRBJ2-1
TGTGCCAGCTCACGCTCAAAGACTAGCGGGAGTGGTAATGAGCAGTTCTTC
CASSRSKTSGSGNEQFF
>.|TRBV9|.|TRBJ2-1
TGTGCCAGCAGCGTAGACCCATTCAGTTACAATGAGCAGTTCTTC
CASSVDPFSYNEQFF
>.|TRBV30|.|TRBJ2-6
TGTGCCTTACGGTCGAACTCTGGGGCCAACGTCCTGACTTTC
CALRSNSGANVLTF
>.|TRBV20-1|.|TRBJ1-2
TGCAGTGCGTCGTCGACAGTTAACGGTGGCTACACCTTC
CSASSTVNGGYTF
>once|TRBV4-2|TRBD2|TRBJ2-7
TGTGCCAGCAGCCAAGTCACTAGCGGGAGGGCCGGGGAGCAGTACTTC
CASSQVTSGRAGEQYF
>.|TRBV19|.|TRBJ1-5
TGTGCCAGTAGTCCCTCGGATCAGCCCCAGCATTTT
CASSPSDQPQHF
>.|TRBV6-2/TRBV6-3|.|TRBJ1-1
TGTGCCAGCCGTTTCGACATTCGCGGCACTGAAGCTTTCTTT
CASRFDIRGTEAFF
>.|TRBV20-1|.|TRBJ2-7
TGCAGTGCTAGAGTATCATCGACCCAGCAGTACTTC
CSARVSSTQQYF
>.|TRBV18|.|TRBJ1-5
TGTGCCAGCTCACCCGACAGGAACAATCAGCCCCAGCATTTT
CASSPDRNNQPQHF
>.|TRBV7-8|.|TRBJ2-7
TGTGCCAGCAGCTTAGTAGGAACAGGAGCCTACGAGCAGTACTTC
CASSLVGTGAYEQYF
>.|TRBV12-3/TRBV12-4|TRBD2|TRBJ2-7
TGTGCCAGCAGTCCACTAGCGGGAGCGGCATCCTACGAGCAGTACTTC
CASSPLAGAASYEQYF
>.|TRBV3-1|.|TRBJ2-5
TGTGCCAGCAGCCAGGCAAGACCCCAAAGCGGAGAGACCCAGTACTTC
CASSQARPQSGETQYF
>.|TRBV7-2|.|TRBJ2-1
TGTGCCAGCAGCCTAAGGGCCCTGACAGGTTACTCCTACAATGAGCAGTTCTTC
CASSLRALTGYSYNEQFF
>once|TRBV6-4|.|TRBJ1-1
TGTACCAGCAGTGTCGCGTGGAACACTGAAGCTTTCTTT
CTSSVAWNTEAFF
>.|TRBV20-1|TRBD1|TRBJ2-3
TGCAGTGCTCCTCCGCCAGGGGGCATTACAGATACGCAGTATTTT
CSAPPPGGITDTQYF
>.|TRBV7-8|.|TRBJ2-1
TGTGCCAGCAGCTTGTACAGGATCGTTTCCTACAATGAGCAGTTCTTC
CASSLYRIVSYNEQFF
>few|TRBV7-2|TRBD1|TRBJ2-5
TGTGCCAGCAGCTCGGGACAGCAAGAGACCCAGTACTTC
CASSSGQQETQYF
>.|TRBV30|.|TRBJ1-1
TGTGCCTGGAGTGCGGGGCCCCTGATCACTGAAGCTTTCTTT
CAWSAGPLITEAFF
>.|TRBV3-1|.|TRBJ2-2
TGTGCCAGCAGCCATTACAGAGCGAACACCGGGGAGCTGTTTTTT
CASSHYRANTGELFF
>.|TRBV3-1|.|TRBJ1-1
TGTGCCAGCAGCCAAGAGGCTACGAACACTGAAGCTTTCTTT
CASSQEATNTEAFF
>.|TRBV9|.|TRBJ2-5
TGTGCCAGCAGCAACCGGGGGCTCCAAGAGACCCAGTACTTC
CASSNRGLQETQYF
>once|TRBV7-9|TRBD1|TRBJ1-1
TGTGCCAGCAGCTTCGGGACAGTCCTTGAAGCTTTCTTT
CASSFGTVLEAFF
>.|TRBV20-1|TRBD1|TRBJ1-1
TGCAGTGCTAGAGATCAGGACAGGGCGCGGACTGAAGCTTTCTTT
CSARDQDRARTEAFF
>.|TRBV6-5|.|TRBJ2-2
TGTGCCAGCCGGGGACAACCTCACACCGGGGAGCTGTTTTTT
CASRGQPHTGELFF